The source of this T cell receptor beta chain is a study of T cell repertoires in cytomegalovirus infection (dated by TCRdb to about 2019). About the study as a whole: The HLA type of each donor mattered for the analysis, because public TCR beta signatures pointed to carriage of CMV infection along with the matching HLA type.

On this clonotype: Its antigen has not been determined. The sample holds no much larger clone one base away, and base qualities are not on file.

What the study reported, not specific to this receptor: The ex vivo response was dominated by HLA-C-restricted CMV-specific TCR beta clonotypes, which also provided the single most frequent clonotype in two of eight donors. Carriers of CMV infection plus the relevant HLA type were discriminated by the cumulative frequency of public TCR beta family members in the study cohort and in an independent roughly 340-donor cohort.

The sequencer was an Illumina HiSeq 1500. TCRdb redid the processing of the public reads, applying fastp at Q25 and MiXCR, and retained in-frame beta chains. Merged by CDR3 protein, the rows form single entries marked with the most common genes and DNA. The sample table holds about 460,000 distinct CDR3 sequences, of which about 11% were seen once. The ten largest clones take up approximately 10% of the sample. From its cysteine to its phenylalanine, the CDR3 spans 13 amino acids. Only the CDR3 DNA is retained, 39 bases long and in frame from the first base. V sheds 7 bases and J sheds 4 bases, leaving 14 bases between their ends. Per the germline V gene, SGHVT is the CDR1 and SQSDAQ is the CDR2.

The sequence derives from a human donor in good health (CMV status not recorded). Some clones in this sample may be carry-over from other donors' samples. Sequenced sample: PBMCs. The chain couples TRBV7-4 to TRBJ2-7, with the D gene not confidently named. The bases are TGTGCCAGCACCTCCCCCAGTCCGTACGAGCAGTACTTC. Its translation reads: CASTSPSPYEQYF. The full variable domain, completed from the reference TRBV7-4 and TRBJ2-7 proteins outside the CDR3, reads GAGVSQSPRYKVAKRGRDVALRCDSISGHVTLYWYRQTLGQGSEVLTYSQSDAQRDKSGRPSGRFSAERPERSVSTLKIQRTEQGDSAVYLCASTSPSPYEQYFGPGTRLTVT.